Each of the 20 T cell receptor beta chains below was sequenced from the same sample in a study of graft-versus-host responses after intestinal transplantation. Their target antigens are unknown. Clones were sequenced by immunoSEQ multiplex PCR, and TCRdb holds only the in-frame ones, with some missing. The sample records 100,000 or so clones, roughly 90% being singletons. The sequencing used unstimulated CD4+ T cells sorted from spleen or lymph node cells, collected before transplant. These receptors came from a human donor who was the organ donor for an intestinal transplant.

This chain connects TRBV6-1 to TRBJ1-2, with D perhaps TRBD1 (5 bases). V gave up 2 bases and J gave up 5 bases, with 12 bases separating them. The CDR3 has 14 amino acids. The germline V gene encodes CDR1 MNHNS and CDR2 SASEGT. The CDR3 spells CASSERVGDYGYTF. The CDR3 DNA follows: TGTGCCAGCAGTGAACGCGTAGGGGATTATGGCTACACCTTC.

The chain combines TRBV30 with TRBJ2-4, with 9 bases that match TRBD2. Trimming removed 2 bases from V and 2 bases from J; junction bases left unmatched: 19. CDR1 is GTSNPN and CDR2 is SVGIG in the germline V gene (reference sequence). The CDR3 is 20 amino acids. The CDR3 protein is CAWSLKPGLATIGSKNIQYF. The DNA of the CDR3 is TGTGCCTGGAGTCTGAAACCGGGACTAGCCACAATTGGGTCCAAAAACATTCAGTACTTC.

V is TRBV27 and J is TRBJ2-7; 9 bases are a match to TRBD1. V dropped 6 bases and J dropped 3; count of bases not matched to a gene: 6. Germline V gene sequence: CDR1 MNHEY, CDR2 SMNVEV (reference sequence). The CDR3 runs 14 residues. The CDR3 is CASSQWDRVYEQYF. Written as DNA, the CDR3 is TGTGCCAGCAGCCAATGGGACAGGGTCTACGAGCAGTACTTC.

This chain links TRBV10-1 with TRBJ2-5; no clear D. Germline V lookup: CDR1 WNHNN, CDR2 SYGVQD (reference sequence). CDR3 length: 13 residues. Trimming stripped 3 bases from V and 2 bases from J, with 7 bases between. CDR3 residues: CASSDAFQETQYF. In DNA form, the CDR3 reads TGCGCCAGCAGTGACGCCTTTCAAGAGACCCAGTACTTC.

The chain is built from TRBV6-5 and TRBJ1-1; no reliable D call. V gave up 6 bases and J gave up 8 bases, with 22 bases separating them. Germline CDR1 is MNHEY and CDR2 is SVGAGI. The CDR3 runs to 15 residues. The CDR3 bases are TGTGCCAGCAGCGACCCTTCGGGGTTAAGGGTCGAAGCTTTCTTT. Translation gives CASSDPSGLRVEAFF.

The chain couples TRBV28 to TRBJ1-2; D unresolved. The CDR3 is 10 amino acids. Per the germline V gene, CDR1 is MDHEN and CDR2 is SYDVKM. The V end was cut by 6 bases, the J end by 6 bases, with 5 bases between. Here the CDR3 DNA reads TGTGCCAGCAGGGGTAATGGCTACACCTTC. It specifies CASRGNGYTF.

CDR3 residues: CASSQLPDQPQHF. In DNA, the CDR3 is TGCGCCAGCAGCCAGCTACCTGATCAGCCCCAGCATTTT. The V gene is TRBV4-1, the J gene TRBJ1-5; no reliable D call. The CDR3 spans 13 residues. CDR1 is MGHRA, CDR2 YSYEKL, per germline. Trimming cost V 3 bases and J 5 bases, with 8 bases left between them.

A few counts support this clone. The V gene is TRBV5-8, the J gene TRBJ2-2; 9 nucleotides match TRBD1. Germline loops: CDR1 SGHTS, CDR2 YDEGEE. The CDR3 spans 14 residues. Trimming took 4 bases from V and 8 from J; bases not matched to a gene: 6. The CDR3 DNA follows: TGTGCCAGCAGCCCGGGGACAGGGCTGGGGGAGCTGTTTTTT. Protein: CASSPGTGLGELFF.

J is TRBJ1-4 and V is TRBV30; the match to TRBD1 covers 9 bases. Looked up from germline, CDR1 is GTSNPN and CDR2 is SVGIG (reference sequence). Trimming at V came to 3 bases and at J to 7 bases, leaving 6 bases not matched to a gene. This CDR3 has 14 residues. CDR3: CAWSAGQGSEKLFF. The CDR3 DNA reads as TGTGCCTGGAGCGCCGGACAGGGGAGTGAAAAACTGTTTTTT. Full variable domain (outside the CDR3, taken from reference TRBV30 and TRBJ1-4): SQTIHQWPATLVQPVGSPLSLECTVEGTSNPNLYWYRQAAGRGLQLLFYSVGIGQISSEVPQNLSASRPQDRQFILSSKKLLLSDSGFYLCAWSAGQGSEKLFFGSGTQLSVL.

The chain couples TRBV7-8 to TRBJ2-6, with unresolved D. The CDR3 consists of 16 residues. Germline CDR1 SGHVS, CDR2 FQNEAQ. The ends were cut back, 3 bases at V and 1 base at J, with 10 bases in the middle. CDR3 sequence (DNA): TGTGCCAGCAGCTTGTCTCACGGGTCTGGGGCCAACGTCCTGACTTTC. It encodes CASSLSHGSGANVLTF. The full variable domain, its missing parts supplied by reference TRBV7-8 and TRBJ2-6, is GAGVSQSPRYKVAKRGQDVALRCDPISGHVSLFWYQQALGQGPEFLTYFQNEAQLDKSGLPSDRFFAERPEGSVSTLKIQRTQQEDSAVYLCASSLSHGSGANVLTFGAGSRLTVL.

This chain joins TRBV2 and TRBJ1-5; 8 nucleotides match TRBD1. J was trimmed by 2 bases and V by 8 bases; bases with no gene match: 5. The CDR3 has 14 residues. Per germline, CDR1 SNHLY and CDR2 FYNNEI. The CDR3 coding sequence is TGTGCCAGCGTACAACAGGGGGGCAATCAGCCCCAGCATTTT. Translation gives CASVQQGGNQPQHF.

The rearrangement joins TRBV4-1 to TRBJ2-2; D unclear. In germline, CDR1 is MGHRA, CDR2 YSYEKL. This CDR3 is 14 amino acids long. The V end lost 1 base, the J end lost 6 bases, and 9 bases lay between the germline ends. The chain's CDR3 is CASSQGSQAGELFF. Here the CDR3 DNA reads TGCGCCAGCAGCCAAGGATCCCAGGCCGGGGAGCTGTTTTTT.

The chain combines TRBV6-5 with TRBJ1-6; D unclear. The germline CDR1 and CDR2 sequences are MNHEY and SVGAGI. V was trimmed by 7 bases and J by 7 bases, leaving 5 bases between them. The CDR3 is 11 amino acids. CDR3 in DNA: TGTGCCAGCAAGGGCAATTCACCCCTCCACTTT. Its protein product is CASKGNSPLHF.

In DNA form, the CDR3 reads TGCGCCAGCAGCTTGGCCAGGGCAGGGTCGGGCTATGGCTACACCTTC. Translated: CASSLARAGSGYGYTF. The chain is built from TRBV5-1 and TRBJ1-2; the D gene is possibly TRBD1 (5 bases). Germline V gene lookup returns CDR1 SGHRS and CDR2 YFSETQ. V lost 0 bases and J lost 4, with 16 bases in between. The CDR3 length is 16 residues.

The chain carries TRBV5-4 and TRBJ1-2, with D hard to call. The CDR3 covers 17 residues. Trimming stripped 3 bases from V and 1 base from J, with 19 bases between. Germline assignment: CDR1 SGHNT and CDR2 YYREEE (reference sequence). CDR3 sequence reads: CASSSPPPPGFNYGYTF. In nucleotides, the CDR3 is TGTGCCAGCAGCTCCCCGCCGCCCCCGGGTTTTAACTATGGCTACACCTTC.

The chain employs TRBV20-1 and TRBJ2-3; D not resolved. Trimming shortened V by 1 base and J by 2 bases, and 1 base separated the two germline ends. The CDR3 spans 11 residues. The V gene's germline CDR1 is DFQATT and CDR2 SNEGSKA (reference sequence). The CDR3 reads CSARVTDTQYF. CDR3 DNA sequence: TGCAGTGCTAGAGTCACAGATACGCAGTATTTT.

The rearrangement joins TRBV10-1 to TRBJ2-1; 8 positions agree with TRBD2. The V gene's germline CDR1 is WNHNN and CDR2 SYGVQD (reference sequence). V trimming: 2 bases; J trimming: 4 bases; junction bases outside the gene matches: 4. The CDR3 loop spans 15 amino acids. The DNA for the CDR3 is TGCGCCAGCAGTGAGGCTGGCGGGGGGTACAATGAGCAGTTCTTC. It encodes CASSEAGGGYNEQFF.

CDR3 in amino acids: CASSYTGDYGYTF. Here the CDR3 DNA reads TGTGCCAGCAGTTATACAGGGGACTATGGCTACACCTTC. The chain has TRBV6-5 and TRBJ1-2; 7 bases agree with TRBD1. Trimming cost V 3 bases and J 3 bases; bases outside gene matches: 1. Germline V gene sequence: CDR1 MNHEY, CDR2 SVGAGI. The CDR3 is 13 amino acids.

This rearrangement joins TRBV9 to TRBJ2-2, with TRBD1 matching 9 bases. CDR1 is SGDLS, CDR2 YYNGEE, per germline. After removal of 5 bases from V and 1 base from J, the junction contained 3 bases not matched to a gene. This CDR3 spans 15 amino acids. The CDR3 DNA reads TGTGCCAGCAGTGCGGACAGGGGGAACACCGGGGAGCTGTTTTTT. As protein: CASSADRGNTGELFF.

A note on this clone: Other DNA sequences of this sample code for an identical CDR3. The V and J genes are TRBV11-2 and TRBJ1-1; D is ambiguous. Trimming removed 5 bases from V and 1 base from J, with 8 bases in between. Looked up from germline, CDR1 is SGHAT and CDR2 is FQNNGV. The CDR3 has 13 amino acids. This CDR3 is CASSLTGNTEAFF. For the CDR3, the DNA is TGTGCCAGCAGCCTGACGGGGAACACTGAAGCTTTCTTT.